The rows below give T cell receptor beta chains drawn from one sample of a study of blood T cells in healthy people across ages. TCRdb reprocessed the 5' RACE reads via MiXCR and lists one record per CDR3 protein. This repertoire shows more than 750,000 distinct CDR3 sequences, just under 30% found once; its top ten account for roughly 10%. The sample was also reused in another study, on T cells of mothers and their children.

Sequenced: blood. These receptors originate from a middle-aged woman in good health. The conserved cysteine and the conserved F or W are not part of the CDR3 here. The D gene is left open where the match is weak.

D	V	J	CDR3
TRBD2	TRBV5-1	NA	ASRVSGVPMTETQY
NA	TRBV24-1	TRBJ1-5	ATSDFHIGQPQH
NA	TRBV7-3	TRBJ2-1	ASSYGASSYNEQF
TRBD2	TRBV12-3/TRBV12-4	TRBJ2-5	ASTMGGVSRETQY
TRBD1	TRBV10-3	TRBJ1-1	AISESRDRGQAF
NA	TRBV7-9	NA	ASSTTGAETQY
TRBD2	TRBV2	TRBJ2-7	ASSGGSGTNYEQY
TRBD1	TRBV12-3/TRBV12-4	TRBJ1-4	ASSSLGTGGKKLF
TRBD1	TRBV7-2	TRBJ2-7	ASSSGQGGVYEQY
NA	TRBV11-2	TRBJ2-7	ASSPSPTGRHEQY